What follows are 32 T cell receptor beta chains derived from one specimen sequenced in a study of T cells in Graves' hyperthyroidism and ophthalmopathy. Amplification yielded TCR beta CDR3 regions, with RNA transcripts as the source. First-round RT-PCR of the TCR CDR3 relied on the HTBI primer set. Using its own MiXCR run on the multiplex PCR reads, TCRdb lists one record per CDR3 protein. This repertoire shows fewer than 600,000 distinct CDR3 sequences, 13% to 15% found once; its top ten account for about 15%. Sequences were obtained from blood. The receptors originated from a woman aged 40 to 50 with Graves' hyperthyroidism.

This clonotype has more than one count but fewer than ten. The rearrangement joins TRBV6-1 to TRBJ2-1; D uncertain. V was pared by 6 bases and J by 10 bases, with 13 bases between. In germline, CDR1 is MNHNS, CDR2 SASEGT. The CDR3 totals 12 residues. The DNA of the CDR3 is TGTGCCAGCAGCCTAGAAATTGGCGAGCAGTTCTTC. Translation: CASSLEIGEQFF.

This clonotype came up many times. The chain has TRBV20-1 and TRBJ2-7; weak D call: TRBD2 (5 bases). CDR3 length equals 15 residues. Deletions cut 0 bases from V and 0 bases from J, with 12 bases between. CDR1 DFQATT and CDR2 SNEGSKA come from the germline V gene (reference sequence). Here the CDR3 DNA reads TGCAGTGCTAGAGATTGGATGGCGGGCTCCTACGAGCAGTACTTC. Protein sequence: CSARDWMAGSYEQYF.

Note on this clonotype: This may be a read error: a much more frequent sequence differs by one nucleotide. The J gene is TRBJ2-7, the V gene TRBV5-4; 10 nucleotides align to TRBD2. There are 16 residues in the CDR3. Germline CDR1 is SGHNT and CDR2 is YYREEE (reference sequence). As DNA, the CDR3 is TGTGTCAGCAGTAGGCTAGCGGGAGCCCTAAACTACGAGCAGTACTTC. Its translation: CVSSRLAGALNYEQYF.

This clonotype was seen repeatedly, ten times or more. The rearrangement joins TRBV18 to TRBJ2-7, with D hard to call. V was pared by 8 bases and J by 2 bases, with 10 bases between. The germline V gene encodes CDR1 KGHSH and CDR2 LQKENI. The CDR3 has 12 amino acids. CDR3 DNA: TGTGCCAGCAGGACGGAACCCTACGAGCAGTACTTC. Its protein is CASRTEPYEQYF. Complete variable domain (other parts from reference TRBV18 and TRBJ2-7): NAGVMQNPRHLVRRRGQEARLRCSPMKGHSHVYWYRQLPEEGLKFMVYLQKENIIDESGMPKERFSAEFPKEGPSILRIQQVVRGDSAAYFCASRTEPYEQYFGPGTRLTVT.

The gene calls are TRBV5-1 and TRBJ2-1; 15 bases map to TRBD2. This CDR3 has 19 amino acids. The V and J ends lost 0 bases and 3 bases, in that order; junction bases with no gene match: 7. Germline V gives CDR1 SGHRS, CDR2 YFSETQ. CDR3 protein: CASSLAPPGLAGGYNEQFF. In DNA form, the CDR3 reads TGCGCCAGCAGCTTGGCTCCTCCGGGACTAGCGGGAGGCTACAATGAGCAGTTCTTC.

The sample holds many counts of this clonotype. V gene TRBV5-1 combines with J gene TRBJ2-5; a weak D match, TRBD2 (6 bases). This CDR3 has 14 residues. The germline V gene has CDR1 SGHRS and CDR2 YFSETQ. V gave up 0 bases and J gave up 5 bases, with 11 bases separating them. For the CDR3, the DNA is TGCGCCAGCAGCTTGGACGGGAGAGTGGAGACCCAGTACTTC. It yields the protein CASSLDGRVETQYF. The whole variable domain, remainder taken from reference TRBV5-1 and TRBJ2-5, is KAGVTQTPRYLIKTRGQQVTLSCSPISGHRSVSWYQQTPGQGLQFLFEYFSETQRNKGNFPGRFSGRQFSNSRSEMNVSTLELGDSALYLCASSLDGRVETQYFGPGTRLLVL.

The chain employs TRBV28 and TRBJ2-7; 12 bases match TRBD1. After removal of 5 bases from V and 5 bases from J, the junction contained 13 bases not matched to a gene. The CDR3 contains 17 residues. Germline-derived CDR1 and CDR2 are MDHEN and SYDVKM. The CDR3 DNA reads TGTGCCAGCAGTGCCTCCCGGGGACAGGGGGCGGGGAACGAGCAGTACTTC. Encoded protein: CASSASRGQGAGNEQYF.

V usage is TRBV4-1 and J usage is TRBJ2-5; 8 nucleotides agree with TRBD1. Per germline, CDR1 MGHRA and CDR2 YSYEKL. The CDR3 sequence is 15 residues long. The trim removed 0 bases at V and 3 bases at J, leaving 3 bases unmatched. The CDR3 loop is CASSQDTDREETQYF. The CDR3 DNA reads TGCGCCAGCAGCCAAGATACGGACAGGGAAGAGACCCAGTACTTC.

This clonotype was seen at least ten times. The V and J genes are TRBV27 and TRBJ1-2; a weak D match, TRBD1 (5 bases). Germline values: CDR1 MNHEY, CDR2 SMNVEV (reference sequence). CDR3 length: 17 amino acids. Deletions cut 5 bases from V and 0 bases from J, with 19 bases between. Written as DNA, the CDR3 is TGTGCCAGCAGTCCCGGCCAGGGTCTTGGGGCTAACTATGGCTACACCTTC. It encodes CASSPGQGLGANYGYTF.

This clonotype showed up many times. J is TRBJ2-7 and V is TRBV28, with 7 bases fitting TRBD1. This CDR3 is built from 16 residues. Per germline, CDR1 MDHEN and CDR2 SYDVKM. The trim removed 3 bases at V and 2 bases at J, leaving 10 bases unmatched. In nucleotides, the CDR3 is TGTGCCAGCAGTTTTCCCCCACAGGGGAGCGCCTACGAGCAGTACTTC. Translated, it gives CASSFPPQGSAYEQYF.

The sample holds many counts of this clonotype. The CDR3 DNA sequence: TGTGCCAGCAGCGTAGGGGTGGATGTCCAAGAGACCCAGTACTTC. It translates to CASSVGVDVQETQYF. This sequence joins TRBV9 and TRBJ2-5, with no clear D. The CDR3 length is 15 residues. Deletions cut 0 bases from V and 1 base from J, with 10 bases between. CDR1 SGDLS and CDR2 YYNGEE come from the germline V gene.

The rearrangement joins TRBV5-1 to TRBJ1-4; D is perhaps TRBD1 (5 bases). Germline V gene lookup returns CDR1 SGHRS and CDR2 YFSETQ. V was cut by 0 bases and J by 6 bases, with 9 bases left in between. CDR3 length: 14 residues. The CDR3 spells CASSLGDWDEKLFF. The CDR3, as DNA: TGCGCCAGCAGCTTGGGGGACTGGGATGAAAAACTGTTTTTT.

There are many counts of this clonotype. The J gene is TRBJ2-5, the V gene TRBV5-1; possibly TRBD2 for D (6 bases). The CDR3 spans 12 residues. V lost 7 bases and J 1 base, leaving 8 bases between the germline ends. The V gene's germline CDR1 is SGHRS and CDR2 YFSETQ. The DNA for the CDR3 is TGCGCCAGCCGGGAGTCCCAAGAGACCCAGTACTTC. This translates into CASRESQETQYF.

J is TRBJ1-1 and V is TRBV25-1, with 7 bases aligning to TRBD1. V lost 5 bases to trimming and J lost 4 bases; unmatched junction nucleotides: 7. The germline gives CDR1 MGHDK, CDR2 SYGVNS. The CDR3 loop spans 14 amino acids. The CDR3 loop reads CASSSTGVGTEAFF. DNA for the CDR3: TGTGCCAGCAGTAGCACAGGGGTGGGCACTGAAGCTTTCTTT.

This clonotype was seen at least ten times. This sequence joins TRBV9 and TRBJ2-5; TRBD2 agrees at 8 bases. Germline V gene sequence: CDR1 SGDLS, CDR2 YYNGEE. With 0 bases clipped from V and 7 bases from J, the junction kept 8 bases outside the gene matches. CDR3 size: 15 residues. The CDR3 DNA reads as TGTGCCAGCAGCGTAGCAGCTAGCGGGTCGGGGACCCAGTACTTC. It yields the protein CASSVAASGSGTQYF. Variable domain in full (rest from reference TRBV9 and TRBJ2-5): DSGVTQTPKHLITATGQRVTLRCSPRSGDLSVYWYQQSLDQGLQFLIQYYNGEERAKGNILERFSAQQFPDLHSELNLSSLELGDSALYFCASSVAASGSGTQYFGPGTRLLVL.

This clonotype was found many times. This chain connects TRBV28 to TRBJ1-1; D uncertain. Per the germline V gene, CDR1 is MDHEN and CDR2 is SYDVKM. Trimming left V 7 bases short and J 2 bases short, with 11 bases between. The CDR3 covers 13 residues. The DNA for the CDR3 is TGTGCCAGCACCAATCCCCAAAACACTGAAGCTTTCTTT. As protein: CASTNPQNTEAFF.

The chain is built from TRBV6-1 and TRBJ1-1; a weak D match, TRBD1 (5 bases). This CDR3 has 12 amino acids. V was shortened by 2 bases and J by 6 bases, with 7 bases between the two germline ends. Germline V CDR1 and CDR2: MNHNS, SASEGT. The CDR3 is CASSELGAEAFF. The CDR3 DNA sequence: TGTGCCAGCAGTGAATTAGGGGCTGAAGCTTTCTTT.

This clonotype was seen repeatedly, ten times or more. This sequence joins TRBV3-1 and TRBJ1-3; the D is unclear. Germline V CDR1 and CDR2: LGHDT, YNNKEL (reference sequence). With 0 bases removed from V and 5 bases from J, the gap between germline ends came to 11 bases. The CDR3 sequence is 15 residues long. The CDR3 DNA follows: TGTGCCAGCAGCCAAGAGGTAATGTCGCGAAACACCATATATTTT. Translated: CASSQEVMSRNTIYF.

This clonotype was seen a few times. The chain employs TRBV7-8 and TRBJ1-4; D uncertain. CDR1 and CDR2 (germline): SGHVS, FQNEAQ. V was shortened by 4 bases and J by 5 bases, with 11 bases between the two germline ends. This CDR3 region has 14 residues. The CDR3 coding sequence is TGTGCCAGCAGCTCCGGGCCCTTCAATGAAAAACTGTTTTTT. Encoded protein: CASSSGPFNEKLFF.

This clonotype was observed at least ten times. The chain is built from TRBV5-5 and TRBJ2-3, with D perhaps TRBD1 (6 bases). V was cut by 5 bases and J by 5 bases, with 9 bases left in between. The germline gives CDR1 SGHKS, CDR2 YYEKEE (reference sequence). The CDR3 consists of 12 residues. DNA of the CDR3: TGTGCCAGCAGTTGGACAGAAGATACGCAGTATTTT. Its translation: CASSWTEDTQYF. Full variable domain (rest looked up from reference TRBV5-5 and TRBJ2-3): DAGVTQSPTHLIKTRGQQVTLRCSPISGHKSVSWYQQVLGQGPQFIFQYYEKEERGRGNFPDRFSARQFPNYSSELNVNALLLGDSALYLCASSWTEDTQYFGPGTRLTVL.

This clonotype was counted only a few times. V gene TRBV10-3 combines with J gene TRBJ1-5, with TRBD1 matching over 10 bases. The CDR3 runs to 15 residues. The germline V gene has CDR1 ENHRY and CDR2 SYGVKD. Trimming cost V 8 bases and J 4 bases; bases outside gene matches: 8. CDR3 loop: CAISSGQGSNQPQHF. CDR3 bases: TGTGCCATCTCGTCGGGACAGGGGTCTAATCAGCCCCAGCATTTT.

This clonotype was observed many times. V usage is TRBV30 and J usage is TRBJ2-1; 12 bases line up with TRBD1. Trimming cost V 3 bases and J 12 bases; bases outside gene matches: 15. Germline CDR1 reads GTSNPN; CDR2 reads SVGIG (reference sequence). This CDR3 region has 16 residues. The chain's CDR3 is CAWRDTGTGGRSGQFF. DNA of the CDR3: TGTGCCTGGAGGGATACCGGGACAGGGGGCCGAAGTGGGCAGTTCTTC.

In its sample, this clonotype was seen many times. The CDR3 here is CASSLAQAGGNYEQYF. The CDR3 nucleotides are TGTGCCAGCAGTTTAGCGCAGGCGGGGGGTAACTACGAGCAGTACTTC. The genes are TRBV12-3 or TRBV12-4 and TRBJ2-7; 8 nucleotides agree with TRBD2. Trimming at V came to 0 bases and at J to 3 bases, leaving 7 bases not matched to a gene. CDR3 size: 16 residues.

This clonotype was recorded at least ten times. The chain combines TRBV7-9 with TRBJ2-5; TRBD2 aligns across 11 bases. The CDR3 sequence is 17 residues long. Germline values: CDR1 SEHNR, CDR2 FQNEAQ (reference sequence). V dropped 1 base and J dropped 1; count of bases not matched to a gene: 5. DNA for the CDR3: TGTGCCAGCAGCTTAGGTCCTAGCGGGAGGACCCAAGAGACCCAGTACTTC. This encodes CASSLGPSGRTQETQYF.

This clonotype was counted many times. The rearrangement joins TRBV7-2 to TRBJ2-7, with D perhaps TRBD1 (5 bases). CDR1 and CDR2 from the germline V gene are SGHTA and FQGNSA. The CDR3 contains 14 residues. V lost 2 bases and J 5 bases, leaving 13 bases between the germline ends. The CDR3: CASSLWQGADEQYF. DNA of the CDR3: TGTGCCAGCAGCTTATGGCAGGGCGCAGACGAGCAGTACTTC.

In its sample, this clonotype was seen a few times. This chain connects TRBV29-1 to TRBJ2-3; D perhaps matches TRBD2 (5 bases). The germline V gene has CDR1 SQVTM and CDR2 ANQGSEA. Trimming cost V 6 bases and J 1 base, with 14 bases left between them. The CDR3 length is 14 residues. The CDR3 loop is CSVSGREGTDTQYF. The CDR3 DNA reads as TGCAGCGTGAGCGGACGGGAAGGCACAGATACGCAGTATTTT.

In this sample, this clonotype turned up a few times. V usage is TRBV14 and J usage is TRBJ2-1; no clear D gene. This CDR3 is built from 15 residues. Looked up from germline, CDR1 is SGHDN and CDR2 is FVKESK. V was shortened by 1 base and J by 0 bases, with 7 bases between the two germline ends. The CDR3 loop is CASSQVSSSYNEQFF. The CDR3 region has the DNA TGTGCCAGCAGCCAAGTTTCCAGCTCCTACAATGAGCAGTTCTTC. The entire variable domain, with the rest obtained from reference TRBV14 and TRBJ2-1, is as follows: EAGVTQFPSHSVIEKGQTVTLRCDPISGHDNLYWYRRVMGKEIKFLLHFVKESKQDESGMPNNRFLAERTGGTYSTLKVQPAELEDSGVYFCASSQVSSSYNEQFFGPGTRLTVL.

The CDR3: CSARDLSVTDTQYF. As DNA, the CDR3 is TGCAGCGCCAGGGACTTGTCTGTCACAGATACGCAGTATTTT. The rearrangement links TRBV29-1 to TRBJ2-3, with a tentative D call TRBD2 (6 bases). Trimming pared 7 bases from V and 2 bases from J, leaving 16 bases between. The germline V gene encodes CDR1 SQVTM and CDR2 ANQGSEA. The CDR3 has 14 amino acids.

The sample holds many counts of this clonotype. A read error is possible here, since a much larger clone lies one base away. This chain joins TRBV28 and TRBJ1-1; D is undetermined. The CDR3 runs to 12 residues. CDR1 is MDHEN and CDR2 is SYDVKM in the germline V gene. V was trimmed by 3 bases and J by 1 base, leaving 3 bases between them. CDR3 amino acids: CASSFWNTEAFF. DNA for the CDR3: TGTGCCAGCAGTTTTTGGAACACTGAAGCTTTCTTT.

This clonotype was recorded at least ten times. The chain links TRBV11-2 to TRBJ2-5, with 9 bases matching TRBD2. CDR1 is SGHAT and CDR2 is FQNNGV in the germline V gene. The CDR3 runs 16 residues. Germline trimming cut 8 bases from V and 4 bases from J; bases unmatched to any gene: 14. The CDR3 here is CASVLGVLAGRETQYF. CDR3 bases: TGTGCCAGCGTTCTTGGGGTGCTAGCGGGAAGAGAGACCCAGTACTTC.

The chain links TRBV19 to TRBJ1-1; D perhaps matches TRBD1 (5 bases). V was clipped by 6 bases and J by 1 base, with 9 bases between them. From germline, CDR1 is LNHDA and CDR2 SQIVND (reference sequence). The CDR3 consists of 13 residues. The CDR3 region has the DNA TGTGCCAGTAGGGGACCTCCGAACACTGAAGCTTTCTTT. It yields the protein CASRGPPNTEAFF.

Regarding this clonotype: A much larger clone lies a single base off, so this may be a read error. CDR3 bases: TGCGCCAGCAGCCCGGGACATAACTACGAGCAGTACTTC. Amino acid sequence: CASSPGHNYEQYF. This chain links TRBV5-1 with TRBJ2-7, with a possible D match to TRBD1 (6 bases). Trimming left V 4 bases short and J 3 bases short, with 11 bases between. CDR3 length: 13 residues. Germline lookup yields CDR1 SGHRS and CDR2 YFSETQ.